This entry concerns a single T cell receptor beta chain. Its antigen remains unknown. Within the sample, other DNA sequences also encode this same CDR3. These data come from a study of beta chain features in type 1 diabetes. Isolated RNA was reverse transcribed in full, so expressed TCRB transcripts were sequenced. Clones were read by immunoSEQ multiplex PCR, and TCRdb kept only the in-frame ones, dropping some. The data contain fewer than 900,000 clones, 17% of them singletons. General study findings and limits: PCR, the amplification step, might favor shorter templates, equally in patients and controls. The analysis here could not establish whether HLA type shapes TCRB rearrangement.

Germline V gene data show CDR1 as SGDLS and CDR2 as YYNGEE. The CDR3 runs to 14 residues. V dropped 2 bases and J dropped 5; count of bases not matched to a gene: 4. This TCR was sampled from a woman younger than 30 in good health. The sequencing input was naive CD4+ T cells from blood. The genes are TRBV9 and TRBJ2-5; 9 positions match TRBD1. The chain's CDR3 is CASSVGQGAETQYF. CDR3 bases: TGTGCCAGCAGCGTGGGACAGGGCGCGGAGACCCAGTACTTC.